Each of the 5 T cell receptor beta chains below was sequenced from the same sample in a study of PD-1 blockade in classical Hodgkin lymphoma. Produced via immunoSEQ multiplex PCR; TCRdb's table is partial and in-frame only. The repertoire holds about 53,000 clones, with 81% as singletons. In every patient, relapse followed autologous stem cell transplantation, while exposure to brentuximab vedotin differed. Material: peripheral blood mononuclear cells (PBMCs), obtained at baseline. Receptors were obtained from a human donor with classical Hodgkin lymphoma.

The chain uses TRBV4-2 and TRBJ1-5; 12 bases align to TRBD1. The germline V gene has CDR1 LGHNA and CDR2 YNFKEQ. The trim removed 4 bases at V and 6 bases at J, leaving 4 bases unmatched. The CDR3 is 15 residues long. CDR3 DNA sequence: TGTGCCAGCAGCCGGGACAGGGGGCACGGTCAGCCCCAGCATTTT. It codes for CASSRDRGHGQPQHF.

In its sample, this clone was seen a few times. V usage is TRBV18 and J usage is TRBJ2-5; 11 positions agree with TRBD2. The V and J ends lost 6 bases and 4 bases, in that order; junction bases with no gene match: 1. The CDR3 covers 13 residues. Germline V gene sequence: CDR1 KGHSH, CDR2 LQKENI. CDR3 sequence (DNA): TGTGCCAGCTCCGGGACTAGCGGAGAGACCCAGTACTTC. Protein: CASSGTSGETQYF.

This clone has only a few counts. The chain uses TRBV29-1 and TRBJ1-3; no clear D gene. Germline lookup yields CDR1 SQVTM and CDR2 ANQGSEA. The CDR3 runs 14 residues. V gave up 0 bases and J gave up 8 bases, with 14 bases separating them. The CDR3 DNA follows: TGCAGCGTTGAAGATCGGACTCGCGGGGACACCATATATTTT. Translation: CSVEDRTRGDTIYF.

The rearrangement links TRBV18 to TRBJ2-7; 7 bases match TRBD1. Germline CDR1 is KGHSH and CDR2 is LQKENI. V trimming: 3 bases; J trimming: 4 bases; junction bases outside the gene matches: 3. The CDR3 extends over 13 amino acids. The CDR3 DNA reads TGTGCCAGCTCACCTGGGACAGCTTACGAGCAGTACGTC. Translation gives CASSPGTAYEQYV.

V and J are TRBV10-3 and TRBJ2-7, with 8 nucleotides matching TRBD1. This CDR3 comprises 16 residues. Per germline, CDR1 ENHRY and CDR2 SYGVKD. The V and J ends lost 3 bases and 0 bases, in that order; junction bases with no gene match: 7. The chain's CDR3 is CAISETDRGSSYEQYF. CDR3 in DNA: TGTGCCATCAGTGAAACTGACAGGGGCAGCTCCTACGAGCAGTACTTC.